This T cell receptor (beta chain) was retrieved from a study of lymphopenia after photon versus proton radiotherapy. The protocol was immunoSEQ multiplex PCR, while the TCRdb copy is restricted to in-frame clones and leaves out a portion. The table has some 30,000 clones, roughly 86% seen once. V lost 2 bases and J 3 bases, leaving 13 bases between the germline ends. The CDR3 covers 15 residues. Looked up from germline, CDR1 is KGHSH and CDR2 is LQKENI. The material sequenced was peripheral blood, taken from a patient treated with proton-based radiotherapy. The chain has TRBV18 and TRBJ1-1, with D uncertain. This sequence was found in an older woman with cholangiocarcinoma. Some clones in this sample may be carry-over from other donors' samples. CDR3 residues: CASSPSLLPDTEAFF. For the CDR3, the DNA is TGTGCCAGCTCACCATCCCTCCTCCCGGACACTGAAGCTTTCTTT.